Included here is one T cell receptor beta chain sequence, with context. It has no known antigen specificity. Nothing much larger sits one base from this clone, and base qualities are not available. CDR3 length: 16 amino acids, cysteine to phenylalanine. Only the CDR3 portion is preserved as DNA: 48 bases, with reading frame beginning at the first base. According to the germline V gene, CDR1 reads MNHNS and CDR2 reads SASEGT. V and J are truncated by 3 bases and 2 bases respectively, leaving an intervening sequence of 14 bases. TCRbeta CDR3 regions were amplified from genomic DNA by means of the immunoSEQ Assay, a bias-controlled multiplex PCR. For the original study's pipeline: The number of nucleated cells in each sample was estimated from the amplification of reference gene primers within the assay. Sequence reads were collapsed and filtered to measure the absolute abundance of every unique TCRbeta CDR3 rearrangement. For each sample, productive Simpson clonality was calculated as the square root of Simpson's diversity index across productive rearrangements. TCRdb took this table from immuneACCESS and kept in-frame rearrangements with V and J called. Such tables lack part of the clones; where checked against another copy, unresolved V genes explain under half of the gap, and the rest is unexplained. That table gives V, J and clone size, and the DNA gave D and trimming. Within this sample are about 460,000 clones, with less than 90% of them counted one time only. The ten largest make up roughly 8% of the sample.

The sample belongs to a study of blood T cell repertoires in COVID-19 (dated by TCRdb to 2020 to 2021). Regarding the research as a whole: Samples from collaborators originated in the United States, Italy and Spain and spanned both the acute and convalescent phases of COVID-19. Subjects who had been exposed to COVID-19, were actively infected with it, or had recovered from it provided the deeply sampled blood TCRbeta repertoires that made up the dataset. The repertoires were released in a freely available public database intended as a resource for research on the immune response to SARS-CoV-2. Sample metadata almost always included a de-identified subject ID, COVID-19 status, age in years and sex. The samples were drawn from two sources: the first 160 participants of the ongoing ImmuneRACE study, and fewer than 1,500 subjects contributed by 6 global collaborators. HLA class I and class II types, where available, came from metadata supplied by the sample provider rather than from assay-based typing. The prospective study material was composed of cDNA or gDNA derived from T cells, B-cell-depleted T cells, or PBMCs. Overall results and qualifications from the work: The quantity of clinical and demographic metadata differed by source and by participant and was supplied without curation.

Participants in the prospective study were enrolled through a virtual design, were aged about 18 to 90 years, and lived in 24 United States geographic areas. Cohort assignment in the prospective study relied on participant-reported clinical history from a screening survey and a study questionnaire. For ImmuneRACE Cohort 3, a participant was defined as recovered based on two consecutive negative NP/OP PCR tests, clearance by a healthcare professional, or resolution of symptoms. In the prospective study, whole blood, serum and a nasopharyngeal or oropharyngeal swab were collected from each participant by mobile phlebotomists. Participants in the prospective study had the option to provide additional blood draws and questionnaires over an approximately two-month period. Before DNA extraction, blood samples from the prospective study were shipped at room temperature or frozen.

Sequences were obtained from PBMCs or T cells enriched from blood (not recorded which). The chain is made from TRBV6-1 and TRBJ1-5; the D segment cannot be called with confidence. This clonotype was sampled from a woman aged 55 to 70 who had recovered from COVID-19. The CDR3 protein: CASSEKRALGNQPQHF. The DNA reads TGTGCCAGCAGTGAGAAGAGGGCGCTGGGCAATCAGCCCCAGCATTTT.